This is a list of T cell receptor beta chains from one sample in a study of blood T cell repertoires in COVID-19. Sequencing used immunoSEQ multiplex PCR; TCRdb keeps in-frame clones, though not all of them. Among about 68,000 clones, 80% to 85% were seen once, and the ten largest hold around 8%. The sample consisted of peripheral blood. The receptors shown here come from a man aged 45-65 years with active COVID-19. Each CDR3 is given with its conserved first and last residue. A D gene is named only where the DNA matches it firmly. Expanded clones get a size class; other rows say once, few or many, or leave the size out.

. TRBJ2-2 TRBV5-1 TRBD1 CASSLGTGSVMELFF TGCGCCAGCAGCTTGGGGACAGGTTCCGTTATGGAGCTGTTTTTT
. TRBJ1-1 TRBV11-2 . CASSLGQGIMGAFF TGTGCCAGCAGCTTGGGGCAGGGGATCATGGGGGCTTTCTTT
. TRBJ2-5 TRBV14 . CASSRVAQTQYF TGTGCCAGCAGCCGCGTAGCACAAACCCAGTACTTC
. TRBJ2-7 TRBV27 . CASSLWAGSYEQYF TGTGCCAGCAGTTTATGGGCGGGATCCTACGAGCAGTACTTC
. TRBJ1-2 TRBV15 . CATSRAENYGYTF TGTGCCACCAGCAGAGCCGAGAACTATGGCTACACCTTC
. TRBJ2-3 TRBV6-5 . CASSYNGGGTDTQYF TGTGCCAGCAGTTATAATGGCGGGGGCACAGATACGCAGTATTTT
. TRBJ1-1 TRBV5-4 . CASSPGTLNTEAFF TGTGCCAGCAGCCCCGGGACACTCAACACTGAAGCTTTCTTT
. TRBJ1-1 TRBV7-2 . CASSLTRNTEAFF TGTGCCAGCAGCCTTACTAGGAACACTGAAGCTTTCTTT
. TRBJ2-1 TRBV7-2 TRBD2 CASSKRLAGGMFF TGTGCCAGCAGCAAGAGACTAGCGGGGGGGATGTTCTTC
. TRBJ2-7 TRBV6-5 TRBD2 CASSSSSGGIEQYF TGTGCCAGCAGTTCGTCAAGCGGGGGGATTGAGCAGTACTTC
. TRBJ2-5 TRBV7-2 . CASSSRTVSETQYF TGTGCCAGCAGCTCGCGAACGGTGTCGGAGACCCAGTACTTC
. TRBJ2-5 TRBV5-6 . CASPRRQETQYF TGTGCCAGCCCAAGGAGGCAAGAGACCCAGTACTTC
. TRBJ2-2 TRBV5-1 TRBD2 CASSLLAGGNTGELFF TGCGCCAGCAGCTTGCTAGCGGGGGGAAACACCGGGGAGCTGTTTTTT
. TRBJ1-1 TRBV15 TRBD1 CATSRGGDRQAFF TGTGCCACCAGCAGAGGAGGGGACAGGCAAGCTTTCTTT
. TRBJ1-2 TRBV2 TRBD1 CASSEGQGRLIYGYTF TGTGCCAGCAGTGAAGGACAGGGGCGACTAATCTATGGCTACACCTTC
. TRBJ2-7 TRBV6-5 . CASSSLQASYEQYF TGTGCCAGCAGTTCCCTCCAGGCCTCCTACGAGCAGTACTTC
. TRBJ1-6 TRBV2 TRBD1 CASREGTGDSPLHF TGTGCCAGCAGAGAAGGGACAGGGGATTCACCCCTCCACTTT
. TRBJ2-1 TRBV12-3/TRBV12-4 . CASTPGFEEQFF TGTGCCAGCACCCCCGGTTTTGAAGAGCAGTTCTTC
. TRBJ2-5 TRBV13 . CASSLYQVETQYF TGTGCCAGCAGCTTGTACCAGGTGGAGACCCAGTACTTC
. TRBJ2-2 TRBV2 TRBD1 CASSWDRSTGELFF TGTGCCAGCAGCTGGGACAGGAGCACCGGGGAGCTGTTTTTT
. TRBJ2-7 TRBV20-1 . CSARDSYEQYF TGCAGTGCTAGAGACAGCTACGAGCAGTACTTC
. TRBJ2-3 TRBV27 TRBD2 CASSLASGGADTQYF TGTGCCAGCAGCCTAGCTAGCGGGGGGGCAGATACGCAGTATTTT
once TRBJ1-3 TRBV3-1/TRBV3-2 . CASSQEKLTGNTIYF TGTGCCAGCAGCCAAGAGAAACTGACTGGAAACACCATATATTTT
. TRBJ2-7 TRBV18 . CASSPRSVVGAEQYF TGTGCCAGCTCACCCCGATCGGTCGTGGGGGCCGAGCAGTACTTC
. TRBJ1-6 TRBV19 . CASRDRYLNSPLHF TGTGCCAGTAGAGACAGGTACCTTAATTCACCCCTCCACTTT
. TRBJ1-1 TRBV5-1 . CASHLSDSFEAFF TGCGCCAGTCATCTCTCGGACAGTTTTGAAGCTTTCTTT
. TRBJ1-2 TRBV7-9 . CASSLWQYGGGYTF TGTGCCAGCAGCTTGTGGCAATACGGCGGTGGCTACACCTTC
. TRBJ2-5 TRBV7-9 . CASSPEGEMGETQYF TGTGCCAGCAGCCCCGAGGGCGAAATGGGGGAGACCCAGTACTTC
once TRBJ2-5 TRBV29-1 . CSAWGGRAQETQYF TGCAGCGCTTGGGGCGGCAGGGCCCAAGAGACCCAGTACTTC
. TRBJ1-2 TRBV4-2 . CASSQDLLGGTSGYTF TGTGCCAGCAGCCAAGATCTACTAGGGGGAACGAGTGGCTACACCTTC
. TRBJ2-1 TRBV7-9 . CASSSWAEQNNEQFF TGTGCCAGCAGCTCCTGGGCAGAACAGAACAATGAGCAGTTCTTC
. TRBJ1-2 TRBV30 . CAWSVGGDYGYTF TGTGCCTGGAGTGTTGGCGGGGACTATGGCTACACCTTC
. TRBJ2-7 TRBV5-5 TRBD2 CASSLPGTSGGEFYEQYF TGTGCCAGCAGCTTACCCGGGACTAGCGGGGGGGAATTCTACGAGCAGTACTTC
. TRBJ2-7 TRBV13 . CASSGRGGAYEQYF TGTGCCAGCAGCGGCAGAGGGGGAGCCTACGAGCAGTACTTC
. TRBJ1-2 TRBV9 . CASSVASLTGGYTF TGTGCCAGCAGCGTGGCAAGCCTGACTGGAGGCTACACCTTC
. TRBJ2-7 TRBV12-3/TRBV12-4 . CASRVDGYEQYF TGTGCCAGCAGAGTCGACGGGTACGAGCAGTACTTC
once TRBJ1-2 TRBV18 TRBD1 CASSPVLRLGTDANYGYTF TGTGCCAGCTCACCAGTCCTCAGGCTCGGGACAGACGCTAACTATGGCTACACCTTC
once TRBJ2-5 TRBV11-2 TRBD2 CASSLGTSGRAVGETQYF TGTGCCAGCAGCTTAGGGACTAGCGGGAGGGCGGTGGGGGAGACCCAGTACTTC
. TRBJ1-2 TRBV5-1 TRBD1 CASSLAGQGVGYTF TGCGCCAGCAGCTTGGCGGGACAGGGAGTAGGCTACACCTTC
. TRBJ1-5 TRBV15 . CATSRSGAANQPQHF TGTGCCACCAGCAGAAGCGGGGCCGCCAATCAGCCCCAGCATTTT
. TRBJ2-1 TRBV6-5 TRBD2 CASSYSRTSIYNEQFF TGTGCCAGCAGTTACTCGAGGACTAGCATCTACAATGAGCAGTTCTTC
. TRBJ2-2 TRBV13 . CASSLRGWNTGELFF TGTGCCAGCAGCCTTCGAGGGTGGAACACCGGGGAGCTGTTTTTT
. TRBJ1-1 TRBV23-1 . CASRGRVTEAFF TGCGCCAGCAGGGGGAGGGTGACTGAAGCTTTCTTT
. TRBJ1-1 TRBV12-3/TRBV12-4 . CASSEGTEAFF TGTGCCAGCAGCGAGGGCACTGAAGCTTTCTTT
. TRBJ1-6 TRBV30 . CAWSIGEGSPLHF TGTGCCTGGAGTATAGGAGAAGGTTCACCCCTCCACTTT
. TRBJ1-3 TRBV19 . CASSMDRPPGNTIYF TGTGCCAGTAGCATGGACAGACCTCCTGGAAACACCATATATTTT
. TRBJ1-1 TRBV27 . CASSSRGINTEAFF TGTGCCAGCAGTAGCAGGGGCATCAACACTGAAGCTTTCTTT
. TRBJ1-2 TRBV3-1/TRBV3-2 . CASSQGGAAGYGYTF TGTGCCAGCAGCCAAGGGGGAGCGGCTGGCTATGGCTACACCTTC
. TRBJ2-5 TRBV9 TRBD1 CASSPTGQGRKTQYF TGTGCCAGCAGCCCGACTGGACAGGGTCGGAAGACCCAGTACTTC
. TRBJ1-6 TRBV9 TRBD1 CASDRGNGPLHF TGTGCCAGTGACAGGGGGAATGGTCCCCTCCACTTT
. TRBJ1-2 TRBV5-6 . CASRSSRTNYGYTF TGTGCCAGCAGGTCGTCCAGGACAAACTATGGCTACACCTTC
. TRBJ2-4 TRBV21-1 . CASSKKGTGSASKNIQYF TGTGCCAGCAGCAAAAAGGGGACAGGGTCCGCTTCCAAAAACATTCAGTACTTC
. TRBJ2-7 TRBV9 . CASSVEPESYEQYF TGTGCCAGCAGCGTAGAGCCGGAGTCCTACGAGCAGTACTTC
medium-sized TRBJ1-1 TRBV7-2 . CASSLKTGAVNTEAFF TGTGCCAGCAGCTTAAAGACTGGCGCCGTGAACACTGAAGCTTTCTTT
. TRBJ2-7 TRBV2 . CASGQSYEQYF TGTGCCAGCGGGCAATCCTACGAGCAGTACTTC
once TRBJ1-5 TRBV27 . CASSLEGMQPQHF TGTGCCAGCAGTTTGGAGGGGATGCAGCCCCAGCATTTT
. TRBJ1-4 TRBV6-5 TRBD1 CASSPGGPNEKLFF TGTGCCAGCAGTCCAGGGGGTCCTAATGAAAAACTGTTTTTT